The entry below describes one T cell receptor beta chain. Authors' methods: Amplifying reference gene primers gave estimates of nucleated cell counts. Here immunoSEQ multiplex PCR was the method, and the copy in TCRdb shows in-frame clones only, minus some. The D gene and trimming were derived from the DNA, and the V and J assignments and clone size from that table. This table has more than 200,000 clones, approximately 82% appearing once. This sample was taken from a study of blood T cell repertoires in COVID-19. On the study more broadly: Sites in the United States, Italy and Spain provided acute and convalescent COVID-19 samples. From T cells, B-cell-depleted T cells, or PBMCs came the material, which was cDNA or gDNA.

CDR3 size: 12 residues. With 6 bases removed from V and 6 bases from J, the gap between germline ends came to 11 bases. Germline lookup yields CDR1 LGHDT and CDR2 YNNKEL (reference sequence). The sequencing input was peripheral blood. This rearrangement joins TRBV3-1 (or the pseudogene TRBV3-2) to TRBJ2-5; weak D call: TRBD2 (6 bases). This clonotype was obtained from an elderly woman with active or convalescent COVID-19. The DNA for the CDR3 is TGTGCCAGCAGGGCGGGACCGCAGACCCAGTACTTC. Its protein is CASRAGPQTQYF.